This TCR beta chain is drawn from a study of T cell responses to AZD1222 COVID-19 vaccine. Clones were sequenced by immunoSEQ multiplex PCR, and TCRdb holds only the in-frame ones, with some missing. The table has 90,000 to 120,000 clones, approximately 90% seen once; the top ten hold 22%. Deletions cut 4 bases from V and 4 bases from J, with 10 bases between. Germline V gene lookup returns CDR1 GTSNPN and CDR2 SVGIG (reference sequence). The CDR3 extends over 12 amino acids. This sequence joins TRBV30 and TRBJ1-2; D not certain. This receptor was obtained from an adult in good health. Material: peripheral blood, obtained on day 0 of AZD1222 vaccination. The DNA for the CDR3 is TGTGCCTGGACAACTACGGGCTATGGCTACACCTTC. Translation gives CAWTTTGYGYTF.